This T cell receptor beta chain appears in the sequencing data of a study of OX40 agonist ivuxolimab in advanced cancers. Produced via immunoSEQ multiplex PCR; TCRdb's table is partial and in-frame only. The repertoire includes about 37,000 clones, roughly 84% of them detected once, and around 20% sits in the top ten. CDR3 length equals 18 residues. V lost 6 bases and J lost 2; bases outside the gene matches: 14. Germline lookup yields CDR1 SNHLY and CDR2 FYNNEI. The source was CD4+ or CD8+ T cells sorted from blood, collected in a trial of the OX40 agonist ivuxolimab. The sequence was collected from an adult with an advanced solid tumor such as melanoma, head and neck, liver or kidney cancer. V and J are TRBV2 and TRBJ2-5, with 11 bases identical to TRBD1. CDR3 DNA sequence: TGTGCCAGCAGGGACTGGACAGGGGGCAGGGGAGGACAAGAGACCCAGTACTTC. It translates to CASRDWTGGRGGQETQYF.